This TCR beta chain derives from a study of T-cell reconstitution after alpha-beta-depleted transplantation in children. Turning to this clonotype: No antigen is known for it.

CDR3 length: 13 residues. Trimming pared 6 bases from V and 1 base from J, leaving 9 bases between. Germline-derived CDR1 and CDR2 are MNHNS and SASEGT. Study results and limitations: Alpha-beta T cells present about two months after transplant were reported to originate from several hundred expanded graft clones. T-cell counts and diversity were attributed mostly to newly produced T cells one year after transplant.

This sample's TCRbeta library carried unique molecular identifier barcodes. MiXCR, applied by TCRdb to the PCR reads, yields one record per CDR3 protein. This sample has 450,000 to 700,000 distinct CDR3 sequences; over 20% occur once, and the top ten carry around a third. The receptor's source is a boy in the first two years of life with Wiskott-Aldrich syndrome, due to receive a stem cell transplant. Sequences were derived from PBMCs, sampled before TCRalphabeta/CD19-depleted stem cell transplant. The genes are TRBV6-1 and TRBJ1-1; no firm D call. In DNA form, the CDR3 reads TGTGCCAGCAGAGAGACACAGAACACTGAAGCTTTCTTT. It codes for CASRETQNTEAFF.